The subject of this entry is one T cell receptor (beta chain). Its antigen is undetermined. The entry originates in a study of T-cell memory formation after mild COVID-19. Broader study findings: Cross-reactive memory seemingly joined, as some responding clones were found in pre-infection memory.

TCRdb independently ran MiXCR on the 5' RACE reads; one entry per CDR3 protein. Of roughly 200,000 distinct CDR3 sequences detected, under 20% appear once; the ten largest clones hold more than 2%. The CDR3 is 18 residues long. V was pared by 2 bases and J by 0 bases, with 10 bases of the junction left unmatched. Germline assignment: CDR1 MNHEY and CDR2 SVGAGI. This chain uses TRBV6-5 with TRBJ2-3, with 8 bases lining up with TRBD1. The sequenced sample consisted of PBMCs or a T cell subset sorted from them (not recorded which). This clonotype was sampled from an adult woman who had mild COVID-19 (a few samples of this study predate the infection). Cell type and time point are not known. The CDR3 region is CASSYRARGQASTDTQYF. In nucleotides, the CDR3 is TGTGCCAGCAGTTACCGCGCGCGGGGACAGGCGAGCACAGATACGCAGTATTTT.